The clone carrying this TCR beta chain was detected only a few times. Its specificity is not known. CDR3 length equals 16 residues. The germline gives CDR1 SGHAT, CDR2 FQNNGV. V lost 0 bases, J lost 2 bases, and 12 bases lay in between. This specimen comes from a study of blood T cells in healthy people across ages. Points from the study as a whole: As age increased, TCR beta diversity per million T cells fell in a roughly linear fashion.

Through a sample-barcoded 5' primer and a J-beta primer mix, a second PCR was run for roughly 6 to 12 cycles. TCRdb re-analysed the 5' RACE reads in MiXCR, keeping a single row per CDR3 protein. Of fewer than 950,000 distinct CDR3 sequences in the sample, around 34% were seen once. Sequencing input: blood. The V call is TRBV11-2, the J call TRBJ2-3, with a tentative D call TRBD1 (5 bases). The source is a man younger than 30 in good health. CDR3: CASSLDGAFLTDTQYF. CDR3 nucleotide sequence: TGTGCCAGCAGCTTAGATGGGGCCTTCCTCACAGATACGCAGTATTTT.